The text below deals with one T cell receptor beta chain. The antigen is not known. The CDR3 sequence is 17 residues long. After removal of 6 bases from V and 3 bases from J, the junction contained 10 bases not matched to a gene. CDR1 is LNHDA and CDR2 is SQIVND in the germline V gene (reference sequence). The entry originates in a study of beta chain features in type 1 diabetes. Study at large: Healthy donors, compared against patients, showed similar age, gender and cell yields.

The study, taken as a whole, reports: In patients and controls equally, PCR might favor templates that are shorter. The study left unresolved whether HLA type influences TCRB rearrangement.

As every portion of the isolated RNA was reverse transcribed, the sequencing read expressed TCRB transcripts. Naive, central memory and regulatory T cell samples produced a mean of about 3.5 million reads. Generated by immunoSEQ multiplex PCR, the TCRdb table keeps only in-frame clones and is missing some. The sample lists about 180,000 clones; about 12% were seen once. The V and J genes are TRBV19 and TRBJ2-6, with TRBD1 matching over 8 bases. The sample comprised central memory CD4+ T cells from blood. This sequence originates from a woman younger than 35 in good health. CDR3 amino acids: CASRETGQAGGANVLTF. DNA of the CDR3: TGTGCCAGTAGAGAGACGGGACAGGCAGGTGGGGCCAACGTCCTGACTTTC.